This T cell receptor beta chain was recorded in a study of metastatic and nonmetastatic thyroid tumors. At the level of the study: Both malignant and benign thyroid patients supplied peripheral blood and tumor or nodule tissue samples, across which the repertoires of these patients were then compared. Study outcomes and limitations: The reported finding was significantly higher TCR beta diversity in malignant thyroid tumors relative to benign nodules, in blood and tumor.

Per the study methods: CDR3 differences across clinicopathological groups were used to build a distant-metastasis classifier for papillary thyroid cancer. TCRdb re-called the PCR reads through MiXCR. The V and J calls reflect TCRdb's pipeline rather than the authors' work. The data contain about 50,000 clones, roughly 22% of them singletons. The CDR3 runs to 15 residues. The V end was cut by 4 bases, the J end by 4 bases, with 17 bases between. Patients had received no treatment of any kind before thyroid surgery. Ten or more counts support this clone. Its antigen is not identified. The TCR sequence derives from a female donor with papillary thyroid cancer or a benign thyroid nodule (not recorded which). Some clones in this sample may be carry-over from other donors' samples. The source material was blood. The chain uses TRBV12-3 or TRBV12-4 and TRBJ2-7; D is undetermined. The CDR3 sequence: CASSSEWKGIYEQYF. The DNA for the CDR3 is TGTGCCAGCAGTTCCGAGTGGAAAGGGATTTACGAGCAGTACTTC.